This is a list of T cell receptor beta chains from one sample in a study of spatial heterogeneity in lung cancer. MiXCR was run by TCRdb on the 5' RACE reads, yielding one entry per CDR3 protein. The sample consists of about 36,000 distinct CDR3 sequences, under 8.5% of them appearing once. The specimen was PBMCs, collected at surgery. Every receptor here comes from a female donor with early-stage non-small cell lung cancer. CDR3s leave out the opening cysteine and the closing phenylalanine or tryptophan. Expanded clones get a size class; other rows say once, few or many, or leave the size out.

v_call	clone_size	j_call	cdr3_aa
TRBV2	once	TRBJ2-1	ASSDRRFSIYNEQF
TRBV2	NA	TRBJ1-1	ASIGTGGGTEAF
TRBV5-1	few	TRBJ1-1	ASSAGRRNTEAF
TRBV6-2/TRBV6-3	NA	TRBJ2-7	ASVGRYEQY
TRBV7-2	many	TRBJ2-3	ASSWGGSTDTQY
TRBV12-3/TRBV12-4	few	TRBJ2-7	ASGGLKGPSEQY
TRBV4-1	many	TRBJ2-3	ASSQAGLVTDTQY
TRBV5-6	many	TRBJ2-5	ASSLLAGGTQY
TRBV10-3	many	TRBJ2-7	AISVGLAGGPAYEQY
TRBV5-1	many	TRBJ2-2	ASSWPLANTGELF
TRBV5-4	many	TRBJ1-1	ASSLARTMSEAF
TRBV5-1	few	TRBJ1-1	ASSLDLDRAEAF
TRBV28	many	TRBJ2-1	ASSWTGDDSYNEQF
TRBV5-1	many	TRBJ2-6	ASSLRNSEGANVLT
TRBV5-1	NA	TRBJ1-6	ASSLGYNSPLH
TRBV20-1	many	TRBJ2-5	SGRGQETQY
TRBV7-9	many	TRBJ2-7	ASSLGVYEQY
TRBV9	many	TRBJ2-3	ASSVSGGLRDTQY
TRBV15	many	TRBJ2-3	ATSRDGGTGADTQY
TRBV7-8	NA	TRBJ2-7	ASSLEAGLAGLEQY
TRBV15	many	TRBJ2-1	ATSRELVLYNNEQF
TRBV9	few	TRBJ2-1	ASSVGPTEQYEQF
TRBV6-6	few	TRBJ2-3	ASEGLAGDTQY
TRBV6-2/TRBV6-3	many	TRBJ2-3	ASSYPDPGHTQY
TRBV19	NA	TRBJ2-7	ASSIGLAGDYEQY
TRBV30	many	TRBJ1-1	AWSVAPNTEAF
TRBV7-8	NA	TRBJ2-7	ASSHKPGEQY
TRBV29-1	NA	TRBJ2-7	SILDQASYEQY
TRBV20-1	many	TRBJ2-3	SASGLVADTQY
TRBV7-2	NA	TRBJ2-3	ASSFEREGTQY
TRBV20-1	few	TRBJ2-5	SARDIRGPETQY
TRBV18	many	TRBJ2-5	ASSRIQETQY
TRBV18	many	TRBJ2-1	ASSPTSGRDEQF
TRBV30	NA	TRBJ2-5	AWSVGLAGGQETQY
TRBV20-1	many	TRBJ2-7	SALDQGEQY